Listed below are T cell receptor beta chains from one sample, sequenced in a study of T-cell memory formation after mild COVID-19. TCRdb ran MiXCR on the 5' RACE reads and lists one entry per CDR3 protein. The data show 300,000 to 350,000 distinct CDR3 sequences, 13% seen once. What was sequenced was PBMCs or a T cell subset sorted from them (not recorded which). These receptors all stem from a man between 18 and 29 years old who had mild COVID-19 (a few samples of this study predate the infection). Cell type and time point are not known. Both conserved end residues are part of each CDR3. A D gene is named only where the DNA matches it firmly.

>TRBJ1-5|-|TRBV7-2
CASSLVWGQEQPQHF
>TRBJ2-1|TRBD2|TRBV30
CAWMLQRGYNEQFF
>TRBJ1-6|-|TRBV7-9
CASSLEGRSPLHF
>TRBJ2-6|TRBD1|TRBV4-1
CASSQQTGGVAGANVLTF
>TRBJ2-7|-|TRBV7-9
CASGDYEQYF
>TRBJ1-2|TRBD1|TRBV30
CACDRGYGYTF
>TRBJ2-6|TRBD1|TRBV5-1
CASSEGRQGVIIGANVLTF
>TRBJ1-1|-|TRBV29-1
CSAVGGGTEAFF
>TRBJ1-2|-|TRBV27
CASGTYGIPYGYTF
>TRBJ2-3|-|TRBV18
CASSARDKSTDTQYF
>TRBJ2-4|-|TRBV5-1
CASSFTSQGIQYF
>TRBJ1-1|-|TRBV5-4
CASSFGSGDTEAFF
>TRBJ1-1|-|TRBV27
CASLPGILNTEAFF
>TRBJ1-3|-|TRBV5-1
CASSPSTGSANTIYF
>TRBJ2-2|-|TRBV6-4
CASSEGDTGELFF
>TRBJ2-3|-|TRBV7-2
CASSLRARPLASTDTQYF
>TRBJ2-5|-|TRBV7-2
CASSLARGRETQYF
>TRBJ2-5|-|TRBV24-1
CATSDPTGIQETQYF
>TRBJ2-3|-|TRBV9
CASSVGRATDTQYF
>TRBJ2-7|-|TRBV24-1
CATSDSVGNSYEQYF
>TRBJ2-7|-|TRBV4-1
CASSQEWGRSYEQYF
>TRBJ1-1|TRBD1|TRBV20-1
CSAPVGTANTEAFF
>TRBJ1-4|TRBD1|TRBV28
CASSLGTGGTEKLFF
>TRBJ1-2|-|TRBV7-9
CASSLVVTDNYGYTF
>TRBJ2-1|TRBD2|TRBV5-6
CASSSRLAGGSYNEQFF
>TRBJ2-3|-|TRBV3-1
CASRPGATDTQYF
>TRBJ1-1|-|TRBV20-1
CSARGVANTEAFF
>TRBJ2-2|TRBD1|TRBV5-4
CASSDGVGQGRGGELFF
>TRBJ2-4|TRBD1|TRBV20-1
CSAIRKGANIQYF
>TRBJ2-7|-|TRBV7-2
CASSLAGPSYEQYF
>TRBJ1-6|-|TRBV10-3
CAITGDYNSPLHF
>TRBJ2-6|-|TRBV12-3/TRBV12-4
CASTSSGANVLTF
>TRBJ1-1|-|TRBV24-1
CATSDRPPNTEAFF
>TRBJ2-3|TRBD2|TRBV28
CASSLAAGGYTQYF